This TCR beta chain is from a study of T cell responses to AZD1222 COVID-19 vaccine. Trimming cost V 1 base and J 5 bases, with 17 bases left between them. Germline CDR1 reads LGHNA; CDR2 reads YNFKEQ. CDR3 length equals 16 residues. Using immunoSEQ multiplex PCR, the repertoire was profiled, and TCRdb retains in-frame clones only, with some absent. The sample holds roughly 180,000 clones, approximately 94% seen once. Turning to this clone: The antigen is not known.

Findings of the study overall: Only a handful of AZD1222 recipients, several in all, had baseline seropositivity. In a largely white British group with more females than males, clonal diversity was possibly underestimated. The span of vaccine-associated CD4 TCRs extended across spike, with dominance at 160-218 and 743-854.

The chain couples TRBV4-2 to TRBJ1-1; tentatively, D is TRBD1 (6 bases). This TCR came from an adult in good health. Sample: peripheral blood, taken on day 0 of AZD1222 vaccination. The CDR3 reads CASSQGWRGGLTEAFF. The DNA for the CDR3 is TGTGCCAGCAGCCAAGGGTGGCGGGGGGGCTTAACTGAAGCTTTCTTT.